The clone carrying this T cell receptor (beta chain) is a singleton in its sample. Its antigen is as yet unknown. These data originate in a study of OX40 agonist ivuxolimab in advanced cancers. Across the whole study: Three individuals attained partial responses, comprising one hepatocellular carcinoma case and two cutaneous melanoma cases.

V was trimmed by 0 bases and J by 5 bases, leaving 2 bases between them. CDR3 length equals 12 residues. Germline-derived CDR1 and CDR2 are MNHEY and SMNVEV (reference sequence). Only in-frame clones appear in the TCRdb table, and some are missing; sequencing was by immunoSEQ multiplex PCR. The data show about 30,000 clones, over 80% seen once. Notes on the study in general: Antigen specificity was not determined for the expanded peripheral T cells.

The sequence was obtained from an adult with an advanced solid tumor such as melanoma, head and neck, liver or kidney cancer. The material was CD4+ or CD8+ T cells sorted from blood, obtained in a trial of the OX40 agonist ivuxolimab. This chain connects TRBV27 to TRBJ1-5; D is ambiguous. CDR3 region: CASSLSDQPQHF. The CDR3 DNA sequence: TGTGCCAGCAGTTTATCGGATCAGCCCCAGCATTTT.